This paragraph reports one T cell receptor (beta chain). The antigen is undetermined. Germline V gene data show CDR1 as SGHDT and CDR2 as YYEEEE. This CDR3 is built from 15 residues. V shed 3 bases and J shed 4 bases, with 11 bases lying between them. The data were obtained in a study of T cell responses to AZD1222 COVID-19 vaccine. As for the study in general: Second doses that came at about 4 or about 12 weeks were put together. The study's findings and limits: Possibly, clonal diversity was underestimated; donors were largely white British and included more females.

TCRdb's copy holds only in-frame clones and misses some; the assay was immunoSEQ multiplex PCR. Of about 140,000 clones in the sample, roughly 90% are singletons; the top ten hold under 4%. The chain has TRBV5-6 and TRBJ2-6; tentatively, D is TRBD1 (5 bases). The sequenced sample was peripheral blood, obtained on day 0 of AZD1222 vaccination. The TCR originated in an adult in good health. As DNA, the CDR3 is TGTGCCAGCAGCTCACCAGGGTTGGGGGCCAACGTCCTGACTTTC. This translates into CASSSPGLGANVLTF.